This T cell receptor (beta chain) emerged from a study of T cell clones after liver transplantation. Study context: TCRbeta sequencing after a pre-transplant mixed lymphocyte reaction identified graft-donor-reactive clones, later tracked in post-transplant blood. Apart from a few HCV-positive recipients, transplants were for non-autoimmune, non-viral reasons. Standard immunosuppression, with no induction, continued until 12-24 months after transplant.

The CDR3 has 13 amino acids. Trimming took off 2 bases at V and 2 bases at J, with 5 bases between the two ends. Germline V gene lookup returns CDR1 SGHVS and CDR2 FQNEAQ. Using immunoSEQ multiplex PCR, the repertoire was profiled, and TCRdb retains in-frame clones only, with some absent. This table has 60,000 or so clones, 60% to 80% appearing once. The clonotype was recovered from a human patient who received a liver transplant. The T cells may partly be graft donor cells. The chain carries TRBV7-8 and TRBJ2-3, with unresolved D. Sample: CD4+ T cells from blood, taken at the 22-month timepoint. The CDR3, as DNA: TGTGCCAGCAGCTTAATAGCCACAGATACGCAGTATTTT. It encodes CASSLIATDTQYF.